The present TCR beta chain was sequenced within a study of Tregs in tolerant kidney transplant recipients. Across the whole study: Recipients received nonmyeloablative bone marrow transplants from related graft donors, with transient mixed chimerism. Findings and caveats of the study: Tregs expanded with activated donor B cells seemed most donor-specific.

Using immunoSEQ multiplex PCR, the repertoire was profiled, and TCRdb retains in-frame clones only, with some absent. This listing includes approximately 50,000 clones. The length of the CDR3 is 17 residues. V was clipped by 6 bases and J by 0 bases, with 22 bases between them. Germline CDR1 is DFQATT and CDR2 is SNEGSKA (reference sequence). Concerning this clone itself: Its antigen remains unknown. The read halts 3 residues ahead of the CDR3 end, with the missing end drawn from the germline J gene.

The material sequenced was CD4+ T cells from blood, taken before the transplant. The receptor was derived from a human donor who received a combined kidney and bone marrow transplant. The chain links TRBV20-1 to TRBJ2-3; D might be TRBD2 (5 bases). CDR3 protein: CSASSQRYHPSTDTQYF. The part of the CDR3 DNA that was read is TGCAGTGCAAGCTCCCAGCGGTACCATCCCAGCACAGATACG.